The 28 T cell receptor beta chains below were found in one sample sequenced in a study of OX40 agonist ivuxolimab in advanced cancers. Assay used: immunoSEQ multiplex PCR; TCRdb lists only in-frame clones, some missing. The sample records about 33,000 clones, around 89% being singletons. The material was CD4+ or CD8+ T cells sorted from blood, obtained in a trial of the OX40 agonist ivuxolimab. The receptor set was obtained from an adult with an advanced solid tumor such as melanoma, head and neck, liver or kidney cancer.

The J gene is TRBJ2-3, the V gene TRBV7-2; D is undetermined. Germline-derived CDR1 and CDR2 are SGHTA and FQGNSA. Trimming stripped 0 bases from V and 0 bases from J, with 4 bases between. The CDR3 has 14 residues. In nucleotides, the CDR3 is TGTGCCAGCAGCTTAGCGGCTAGCACAGATACGCAGTATTTT. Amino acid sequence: CASSLAASTDTQYF.

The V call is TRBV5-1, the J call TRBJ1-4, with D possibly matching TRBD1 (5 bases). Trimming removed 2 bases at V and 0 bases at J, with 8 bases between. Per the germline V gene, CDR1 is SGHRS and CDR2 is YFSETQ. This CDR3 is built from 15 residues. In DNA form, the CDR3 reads TGCGCCAGCAGCTTCTCGGGGGCAACTAATGAAAAACTGTTTTTT. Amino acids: CASSFSGATNEKLFF.

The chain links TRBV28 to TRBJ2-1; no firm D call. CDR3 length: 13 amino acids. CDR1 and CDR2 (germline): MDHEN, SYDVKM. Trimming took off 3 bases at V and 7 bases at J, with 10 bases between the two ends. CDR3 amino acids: CASSLPPINEQFF. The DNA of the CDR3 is TGTGCCAGCAGTTTGCCCCCCATTAATGAGCAGTTCTTC.

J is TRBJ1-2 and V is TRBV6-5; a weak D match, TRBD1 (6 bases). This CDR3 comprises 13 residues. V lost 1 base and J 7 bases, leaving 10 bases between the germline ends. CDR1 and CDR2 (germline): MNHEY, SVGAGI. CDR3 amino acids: CASSYLDRSGYTF. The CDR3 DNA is TGTGCCAGCAGTTACTTAGACAGGAGTGGCTACACCTTC.

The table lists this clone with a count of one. CDR3 in amino acids: CASSYGSSSYNEQFF. The CDR3 bases are TGTGCCAGCAGCTACGGGTCTAGCTCCTACAATGAGCAGTTCTTC. This chain joins TRBV11-2 and TRBJ2-1, with no clear D. The V and J ends lost 4 bases and 0 bases respectively, with 10 bases between them. The CDR3 loop spans 15 amino acids. Germline-derived CDR1 and CDR2 are SGHAT and FQNNGV. The full variable domain, with the rest looked up from reference TRBV11-2 and TRBJ2-1, is EAGVAQSPRYKIIEKRQSVAFWCNPISGHATLYWYQQILGQGPKLLIQFQNNGVVDDSQLPKDRFSAERLKGVDSTLKIQPAKLEDSAVYLCASSYGSSSYNEQFFGPGTRLTVL.

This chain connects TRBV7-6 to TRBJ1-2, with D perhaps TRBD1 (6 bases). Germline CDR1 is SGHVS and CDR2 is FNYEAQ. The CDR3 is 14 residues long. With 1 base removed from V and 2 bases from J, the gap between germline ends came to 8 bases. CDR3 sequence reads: CASSLGTANYGYTF. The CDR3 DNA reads TGTGCCAGCAGCTTAGGGACAGCAAACTATGGCTACACCTTC.

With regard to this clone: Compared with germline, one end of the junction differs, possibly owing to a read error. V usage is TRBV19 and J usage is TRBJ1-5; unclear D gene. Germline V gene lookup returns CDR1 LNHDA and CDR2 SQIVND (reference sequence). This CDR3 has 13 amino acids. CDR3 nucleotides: TGTGCCAGTAGGATAGGGAGCAATCAGCCCCAGCATTTT. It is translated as CASRIGSNQPQHF.

The DNA of the CDR3 is TGCGCCAGCAGAGGGCTAGCGGGAGTCAAGACCGGGGAGCTGTTTTTT. It yields the protein CASRGLAGVKTGELFF. V and J are TRBV4-1 and TRBJ2-2, with 10 bases lining up with TRBD2. The CDR3 has 16 amino acids. The trim removed 6 bases at V and 5 bases at J, leaving 9 bases unmatched. Germline V lookup: CDR1 MGHRA, CDR2 YSYEKL.

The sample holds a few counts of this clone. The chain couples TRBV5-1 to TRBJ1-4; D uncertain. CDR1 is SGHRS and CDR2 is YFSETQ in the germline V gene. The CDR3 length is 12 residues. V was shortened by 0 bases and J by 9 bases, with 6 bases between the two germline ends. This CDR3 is CASSLGGQKLFF. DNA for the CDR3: TGCGCCAGCAGCTTGGGCGGTCAAAAACTGTTTTTT.

CDR3 sequence: CASSLRQEADNEQFF. The CDR3 DNA reads TGTGCCAGCTCACTCAGACAGGAAGCTGACAATGAGCAGTTCTTC. The chain has TRBV18 and TRBJ2-1; perhaps TRBD1 as D (6 bases). Germline V gene lookup returns CDR1 KGHSH and CDR2 LQKENI. CDR3 length equals 15 residues. With 4 bases removed from V and 5 bases from J, the gap between germline ends came to 15 bases.

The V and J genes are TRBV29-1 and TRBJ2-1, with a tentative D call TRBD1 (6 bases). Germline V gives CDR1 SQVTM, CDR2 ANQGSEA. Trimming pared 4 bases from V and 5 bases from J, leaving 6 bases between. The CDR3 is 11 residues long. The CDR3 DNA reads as TGCAGCGTTGGGACAGACAATGAGCAGTTCTTC. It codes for CSVGTDNEQFF.

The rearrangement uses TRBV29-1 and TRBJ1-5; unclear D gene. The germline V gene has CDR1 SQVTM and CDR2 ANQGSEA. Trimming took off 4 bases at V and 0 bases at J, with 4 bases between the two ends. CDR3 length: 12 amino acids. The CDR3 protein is CSVGASNQPQHF. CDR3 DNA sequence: TGCAGCGTTGGGGCTAGCAATCAGCCCCAGCATTTT.

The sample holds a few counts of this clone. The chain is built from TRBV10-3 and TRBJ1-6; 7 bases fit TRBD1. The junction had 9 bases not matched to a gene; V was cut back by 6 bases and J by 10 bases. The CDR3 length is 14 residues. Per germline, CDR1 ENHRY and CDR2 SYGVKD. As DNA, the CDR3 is TGTGCCATCAGCGTGACAGGGTTGGGATCACCCCTCCACTTT. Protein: CAISVTGLGSPLHF.

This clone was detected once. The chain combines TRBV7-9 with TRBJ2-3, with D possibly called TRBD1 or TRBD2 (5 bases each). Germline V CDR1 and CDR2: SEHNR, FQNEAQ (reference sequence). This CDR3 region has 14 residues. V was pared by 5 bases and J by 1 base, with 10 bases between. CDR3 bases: TGTGCCAGCAGCCCAATGGGGGGCACAGATACGCAGTATTTT. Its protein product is CASSPMGGTDTQYF.

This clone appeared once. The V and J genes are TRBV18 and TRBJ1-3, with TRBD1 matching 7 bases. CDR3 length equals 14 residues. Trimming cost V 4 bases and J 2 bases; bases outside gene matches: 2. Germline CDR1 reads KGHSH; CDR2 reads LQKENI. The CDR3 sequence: CASSQDRAGNTIYF. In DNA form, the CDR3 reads TGTGCCAGCTCACAAGACAGGGCTGGAAACACCATATATTTT.

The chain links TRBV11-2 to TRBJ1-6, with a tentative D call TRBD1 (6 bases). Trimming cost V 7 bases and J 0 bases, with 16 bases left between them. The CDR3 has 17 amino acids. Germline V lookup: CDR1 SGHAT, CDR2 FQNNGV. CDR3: CASTGRDTRSYNSPLHF. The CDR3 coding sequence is TGTGCCAGCACCGGCCGGGACACCCGCTCCTATAATTCACCCCTCCACTTT.

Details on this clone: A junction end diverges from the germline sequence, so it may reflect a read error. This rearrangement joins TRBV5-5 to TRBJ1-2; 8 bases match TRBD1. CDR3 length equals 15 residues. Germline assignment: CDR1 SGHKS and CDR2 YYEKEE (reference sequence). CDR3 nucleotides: TGTGCCAGCAGCTTGGGGGGGACAGGTCTAGTTAAAATGAGCTTC. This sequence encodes CASSLGGTGLVKMSF.

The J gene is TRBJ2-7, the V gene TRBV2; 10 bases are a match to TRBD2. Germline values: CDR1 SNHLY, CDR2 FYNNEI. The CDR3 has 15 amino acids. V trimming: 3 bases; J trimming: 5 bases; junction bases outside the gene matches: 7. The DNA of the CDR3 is TGTGCCAGCAGTGACCGAGCGGGGGGGTCAGACGAGCAGTACTTC. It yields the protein CASSDRAGGSDEQYF.

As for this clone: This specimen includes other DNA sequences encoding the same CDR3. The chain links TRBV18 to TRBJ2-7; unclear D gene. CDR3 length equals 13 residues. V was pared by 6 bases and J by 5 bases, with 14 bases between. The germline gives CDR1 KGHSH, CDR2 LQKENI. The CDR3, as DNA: TGTGCCAGCTCCGCTAATGGCTATGACGAGCAGTACTTC. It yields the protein CASSANGYDEQYF. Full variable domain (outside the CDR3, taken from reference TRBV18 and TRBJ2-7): NAGVMQNPRHLVRRRGQEARLRCSPMKGHSHVYWYRQLPEEGLKFMVYLQKENIIDESGMPKERFSAEFPKEGPSILRIQQVVRGDSAAYFCASSANGYDEQYFGPGTRLTVT.

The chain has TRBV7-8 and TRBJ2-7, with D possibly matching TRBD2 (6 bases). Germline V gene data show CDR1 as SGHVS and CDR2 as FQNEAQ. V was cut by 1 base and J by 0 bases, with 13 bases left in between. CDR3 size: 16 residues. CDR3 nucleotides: TGTGCCAGCAGCTTAGTCCAGGAGGGCAGCTCCTACGAGCAGTACTTC. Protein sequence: CASSLVQEGSSYEQYF.

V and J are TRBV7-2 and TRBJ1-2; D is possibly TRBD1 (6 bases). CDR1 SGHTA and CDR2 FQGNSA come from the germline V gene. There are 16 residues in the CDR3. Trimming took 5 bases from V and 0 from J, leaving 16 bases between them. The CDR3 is CASSPNRGRTNYGYTF. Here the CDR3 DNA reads TGTGCCAGCAGCCCAAATCGGGGGCGGACTAACTATGGCTACACCTTC.

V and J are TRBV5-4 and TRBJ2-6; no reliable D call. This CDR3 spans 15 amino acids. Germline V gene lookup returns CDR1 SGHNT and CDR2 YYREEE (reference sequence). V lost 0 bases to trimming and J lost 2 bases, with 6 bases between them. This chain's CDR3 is CASSLGFTGANVLTF. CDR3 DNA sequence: TGTGCCAGCAGCTTGGGGTTTACTGGGGCCAACGTCCTGACTTTC.

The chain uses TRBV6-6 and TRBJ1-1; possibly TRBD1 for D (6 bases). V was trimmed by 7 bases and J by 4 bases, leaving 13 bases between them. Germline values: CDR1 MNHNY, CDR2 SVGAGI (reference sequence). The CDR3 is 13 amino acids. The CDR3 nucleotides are TGTGCCAGCAAGGGGGGGGTAAGCACTGAAGCTTTCTTT. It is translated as CASKGGVSTEAFF.

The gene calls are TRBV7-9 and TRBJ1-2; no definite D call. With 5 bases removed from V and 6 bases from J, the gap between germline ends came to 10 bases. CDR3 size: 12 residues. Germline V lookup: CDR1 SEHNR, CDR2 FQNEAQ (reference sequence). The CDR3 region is CASSLDRNGYTF. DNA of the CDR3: TGTGCCAGCAGCCTTGACCGCAATGGCTACACCTTC. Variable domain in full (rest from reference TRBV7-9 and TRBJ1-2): DTGVSQNPRHKITKRGQNVTFRCDPISEHNRLYWYRQTLGQGPEFLTYFQNEAQLEKSRLLSDRFSAERPKGSFSTLEIQRTEQGDSAMYLCASSLDRNGYTFGSGTRLTVV.

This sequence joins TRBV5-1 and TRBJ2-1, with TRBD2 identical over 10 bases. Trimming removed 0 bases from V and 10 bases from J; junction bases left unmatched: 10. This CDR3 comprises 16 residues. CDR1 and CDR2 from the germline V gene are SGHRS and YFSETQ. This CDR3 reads CASSLGGSGGAREQFF. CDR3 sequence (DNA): TGCGCCAGCAGCTTGGGGGGGAGCGGGGGGGCCAGAGAGCAGTTCTTC.

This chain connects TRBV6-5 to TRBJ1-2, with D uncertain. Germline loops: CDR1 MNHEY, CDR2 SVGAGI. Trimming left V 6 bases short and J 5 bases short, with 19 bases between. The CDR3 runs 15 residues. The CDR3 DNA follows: TGTGCCAGCAGGGCCGAGCGTTCAAGTGGGTATGGCTACACCTTC. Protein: CASRAERSSGYGYTF.

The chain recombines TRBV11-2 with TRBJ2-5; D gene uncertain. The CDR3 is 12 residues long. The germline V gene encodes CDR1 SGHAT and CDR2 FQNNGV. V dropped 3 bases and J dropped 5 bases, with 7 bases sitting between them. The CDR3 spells CASSLGYETQYF. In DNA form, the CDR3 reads TGTGCCAGCAGCTTGGGGTATGAGACCCAGTACTTC.

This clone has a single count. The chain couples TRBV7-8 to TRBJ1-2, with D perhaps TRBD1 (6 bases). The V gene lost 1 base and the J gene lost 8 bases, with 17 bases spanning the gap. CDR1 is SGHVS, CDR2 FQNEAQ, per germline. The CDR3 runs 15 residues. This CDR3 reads CASSLDLRGLGGYTF. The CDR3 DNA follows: TGTGCCAGCAGCTTAGATCTACGGGGGCTGGGGGGCTACACCTTC.